These 18 T cell receptor beta chains share one sample of origin, sequenced in a study of low-dose radiotherapy and immunotherapy resistance in tumors. Primers targeting TRAV and TRBV primed first-strand cDNA, covering alpha and beta chains. With a V-primer adapter and a constant-region primer, TCRs were amplified for about 19 PCR cycles. Using its own MiXCR run on the reads, TCRdb lists one record per CDR3 protein. The sample shows some 71,000 distinct CDR3 sequences, around 31% of them seen only once. As to time point: before trial treatment. The specimen comprised PBMCs, sampled before treatment. The receptors stem from a female donor with ovarian cancer.

In this sample, this clonotype turned up many times. CDR3 nucleotides: TGTGCCAGCAGCTTATACAGGGATAACACTGAAGCTTTCTTT. It translates to CASSLYRDNTEAFF. V and J are TRBV7-9 and TRBJ1-1; D perhaps matches TRBD1 (6 bases). Germline V CDR1 and CDR2: SEHNR, FQNEAQ (reference sequence). Trimming shortened V by 2 bases and J by 2 bases, and 9 bases separated the two germline ends. This CDR3 spans 14 amino acids.

The V gene is TRBV4-3, the J gene TRBJ2-5; 11 bases are a match to TRBD1. The germline V gene encodes CDR1 LGHNA and CDR2 YSLEER. CDR3 length: 15 amino acids. V lost 4 bases, J lost 0 bases, and 1 base stayed unmatched. Here the CDR3 DNA reads TGCGCCAGCAGCCCGGGACAGGGGGACCAAGAGACCCAGTACTTC. This translates into CASSPGQGDQETQYF.

In this sample, this clonotype turned up many times. The chain couples TRBV11-3 to TRBJ2-2, with unresolved D. V lost 0 bases and J lost 4, with 6 bases in between. The CDR3 is made up of 14 amino acids. Germline V gene data show CDR1 as SGHNT and CDR2 as YENEEA. CDR3 sequence (DNA): TGTGCCAGCAGCTTAGATGAAGTCACCGGGGAGCTGTTTTTT. It yields the protein CASSLDEVTGELFF. The entire variable domain, with the rest obtained from reference TRBV11-3 and TRBJ2-2, is as follows: EAGVVQSPRYKIIEKKQPVAFWCNPISGHNTLYWYLQNLGQGPELLIRYENEEAVDDSQLPKDRFSAERLKGVDSTLKIQPAELGDSAVYLCASSLDEVTGELFFGEGSRLTVL.

This clonotype has a count of ten or more. The chain carries TRBV4-2 and TRBJ1-2; TRBD1 agrees at 10 bases. The CDR3 is 16 amino acids. V lost 3 bases, J lost 3 bases, and 7 bases stayed unmatched. Germline V CDR1 and CDR2: LGHNA, YNFKEQ. CDR3 coding DNA: TGTGCCAGCAGCCAGGGCGGACAGGGGGAGGACTATGGCTACACCTTC. This sequence encodes CASSQGGQGEDYGYTF.

This clonotype was seen at least ten times. The genes are TRBV6-2 or TRBV6-3 and TRBJ1-1; D remains unclear. The germline V gene has CDR1 MNHEY and CDR2 SVGEGT. This CDR3 contains 13 residues. Trimming pared 8 bases from V and 0 bases from J, leaving 10 bases between. The CDR3 DNA reads as TGTGCCAGCGTTGGCAGTATGAACACTGAAGCTTTCTTT. Its translation is CASVGSMNTEAFF.

About this clonotype: The limits of the CDR3 on the DNA are not certain, so only TCRdb's listed CDR3 is given. The chain joins TRBV4-1 to TRBJ2-2; the table assigns TRBD2, which was not confirmed against the DNA. Per germline, CDR1 MGHRA and CDR2 YSYEKL. The CDR3 totals 18 residues, both ends included. The CDR3 sequence: CASSQVTLAGVTGELFFF.

This clonotype has at least ten counts. In nucleotides, the CDR3 is TGTGCCAGCAGCAGGGGTTACCAAGAGACCCAGTACTTC. Translated: CASSRGYQETQYF. The rearrangement uses TRBV6-2 or TRBV6-3 and TRBJ2-5; maybe TRBD1 (6 bases). Germline V gives CDR1 MNHEY, CDR2 SVGEGT. Trimming removed 6 bases at V and 0 bases at J, with 8 bases between. The CDR3 is 13 residues long.

In this sample, this clonotype turned up many times. The chain couples TRBV20-1 to TRBJ1-1; D gene uncertain. V was cut by 6 bases and J by 5 bases, with 19 bases left in between. There are 14 residues in the CDR3. Germline-derived CDR1 and CDR2 are DFQATT and SNEGSKA (reference sequence). The CDR3 here is CSATSGPRRTEAFF. The CDR3 DNA sequence: TGCAGTGCAACCTCCGGTCCCAGGAGGACTGAAGCTTTCTTT.

This clonotype was counted many times. CDR3 nucleotide sequence: TGTGCCAGCAGCCAAGACAGGGGTGATGGCTACACCTTC. Translated: CASSQDRGDGYTF. V gene TRBV12-3 or TRBV12-4 combines with J gene TRBJ1-2, with TRBD1 matching 8 bases. This CDR3 region has 13 residues. V lost 6 bases to trimming and J lost 6 bases; unmatched junction nucleotides: 6.

This clonotype was seen at least ten times. This sequence joins TRBV12-3 or TRBV12-4 and TRBJ1-2, with 7 bases that match TRBD1. V gave up 4 bases and J gave up 5 bases; unmatched junction bases: 10. The CDR3 covers 15 residues. The CDR3 protein is CASSSPHRQGYGYTF. In DNA, the CDR3 is TGTGCCAGCAGTTCCCCCCACCGACAGGGATATGGCTACACCTTC.

The chain carries TRBV2 and TRBJ2-3, with 9 bases matching TRBD2. In germline, CDR1 is SNHLY, CDR2 FYNNEI. The CDR3 loop spans 14 amino acids. J was trimmed by 2 bases and V by 8 bases; bases with no gene match: 5. CDR3 region: CASGLAGITDTQYF. The CDR3 DNA follows: TGTGCCAGCGGCCTAGCGGGAATCACAGATACGCAGTATTTT.

The chain couples TRBV5-1 to TRBJ2-1, with unresolved D. The CDR3 is 15 residues long. V was shortened by 0 bases and J by 2 bases, with 9 bases between the two germline ends. Germline V gene sequence: CDR1 SGHRS, CDR2 YFSETQ. CDR3 region: CASSLAAYPYNEQFF. In nucleotides, the CDR3 is TGCGCCAGCAGCTTGGCCGCGTACCCCTACAATGAGCAGTTCTTC.

This clonotype was observed at least ten times. The rearrangement joins TRBV6-8 to TRBJ1-1, with D perhaps TRBD1 (6 bases). The germline V gene has CDR1 MNHGY and CDR2 SAAAGT. Trimming removed 0 bases from V and 2 bases from J, with 10 bases in between. There are 15 residues in the CDR3. The CDR3 coding sequence is TGTGCCAGCAGTTACTCCAGGGGACTAAACACTGAAGCTTTCTTT. This gives the protein CASSYSRGLNTEAFF.

This clonotype came up many times. The chain has TRBV9 and TRBJ2-7, with D uncertain. Germline loops: CDR1 SGDLS, CDR2 YYNGEE. The CDR3 is 12 residues long. V lost 3 bases to trimming and J lost 3 bases, with 7 bases between them. This CDR3 reads CASSATGYEQYF. CDR3 coding DNA: TGTGCCAGCAGCGCGACCGGCTACGAGCAGTACTTC. Filled out from reference TRBV9 and TRBJ2-7, the complete variable domain reads DSGVTQTPKHLITATGQRVTLRCSPRSGDLSVYWYQQSLDQGLQFLIQYYNGEERAKGNILERFSAQQFPDLHSELNLSSLELGDSALYFCASSATGYEQYFGPGTRLTVT.

This clonotype showed up many times. V gene TRBV13 combines with J gene TRBJ2-7, with 11 bases that match TRBD1. The CDR3 has 15 amino acids. Trimming removed 2 bases from V and 3 bases from J; junction bases left unmatched: 3. Germline CDR1 reads PRHDT; CDR2 reads FYEKMQ (reference sequence). The CDR3: CASSLSGTGGYEQYF. The CDR3 bases are TGTGCCAGCAGCTTAAGTGGGACAGGGGGCTACGAGCAGTACTTC.

This clonotype was counted only a few times. The chain couples TRBV9 to TRBJ2-3; no clear D gene. Germline V gives CDR1 SGDLS, CDR2 YYNGEE. The CDR3 spans 12 residues. Trimming stripped 3 bases from V and 3 bases from J, with 5 bases between. CDR3 sequence: CASSAPTDTQYF. The CDR3, as DNA: TGTGCCAGCAGCGCGCCGACAGATACGCAGTATTTT.

About this clonotype itself: The likely explanation is a read error, given a far larger clone one base away. The rearrangement uses TRBV5-4 and TRBJ2-4, with unresolved D. Trimming cost V 2 bases and J 13 bases, with 22 bases left between them. CDR3 length: 15 residues. From germline, CDR1 is SGHNT and CDR2 YYREEE (reference sequence). CDR3 sequence: CASSFAYGSYNEQYF. CDR3 DNA sequence: TGTGCCAGCAGCTTCGCTTACGGCTCCTACAATGAGCAGTACTTC.

In its sample, this clonotype was seen a few times. The rearrangement links TRBV6-2 or TRBV6-3 to TRBJ2-4; 7 nucleotides align to TRBD1. V was clipped by 5 bases and J by 7 bases; unmatched bases: 8. The CDR3 runs to 14 residues. Germline V gives CDR1 MNHEY, CDR2 SVGEGT. The CDR3 DNA reads as TGTGCCAGCAGTGGCACTTCGACAGGGAACATTCAGTACTTC. This codes for CASSGTSTGNIQYF.